The clone carrying this T cell receptor (beta chain) was seen more than once but under ten times. Its specificity is not known. The germline CDR1 and CDR2 sequences are LGHDT and YNNKEL (reference sequence). The ends were cut back, 1 base at V and 1 base at J, with 13 bases in the middle. This CDR3 is built from 16 residues. The data are from a study of post-analysis software for immune sequencing data. cDNA libraries for TCR beta contained unique molecular identifiers. A single record per CDR3 protein comes from TCRdb applying MiXCR to the PCR reads. The profile shows about 380,000 distinct CDR3 sequences, roughly 30% of them singletons. General study findings and limits: A handful of TRBV segments were significantly more frequent in patients than in controls. TRBV5-6, TRBV5-1 and TRBV20-1 were among these segments.

The TCR sequence derives from a girl under 18 with multiple sclerosis. The J gene is TRBJ1-2, the V gene TRBV3-1, with D hard to call. Sequenced sample: blood. DNA of the CDR3: TGTGCCAGCAGCCAAGTGCACCGCGTCGATAACTATGGCTACACCTTC. This translates into CASSQVHRVDNYGYTF.